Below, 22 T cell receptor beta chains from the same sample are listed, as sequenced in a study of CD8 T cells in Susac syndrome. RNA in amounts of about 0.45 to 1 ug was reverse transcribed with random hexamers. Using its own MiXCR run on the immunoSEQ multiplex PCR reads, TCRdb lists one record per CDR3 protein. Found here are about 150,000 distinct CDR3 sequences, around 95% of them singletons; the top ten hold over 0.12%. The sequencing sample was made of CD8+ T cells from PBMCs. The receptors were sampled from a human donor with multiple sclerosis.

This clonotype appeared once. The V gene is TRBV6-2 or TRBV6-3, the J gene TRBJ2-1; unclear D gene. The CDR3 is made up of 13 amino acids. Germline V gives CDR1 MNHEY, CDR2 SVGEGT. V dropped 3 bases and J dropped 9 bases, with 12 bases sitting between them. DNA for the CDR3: TGTGCCAGCAGTTATTTCGTCGGGCTTGAGCAGTTCTTC. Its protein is CASSYFVGLEQFF.

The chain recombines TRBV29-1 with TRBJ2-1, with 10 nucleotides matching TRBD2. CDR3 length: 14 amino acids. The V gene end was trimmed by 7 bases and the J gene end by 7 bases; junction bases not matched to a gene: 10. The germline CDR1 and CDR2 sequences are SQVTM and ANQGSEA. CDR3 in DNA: TGCAGCGCCGTTCTAGCGGGGGCAGGGAATGAGCAGTTCTTC. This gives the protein CSAVLAGAGNEQFF.

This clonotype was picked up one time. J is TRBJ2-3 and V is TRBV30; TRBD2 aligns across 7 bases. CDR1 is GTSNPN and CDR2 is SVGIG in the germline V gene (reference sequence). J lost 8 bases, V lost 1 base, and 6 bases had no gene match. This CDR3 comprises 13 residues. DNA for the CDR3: TGTGCCTGGAGTGAGCTGGGGGGGGGTACGCAGTATTTT. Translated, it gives CAWSELGGGTQYF.

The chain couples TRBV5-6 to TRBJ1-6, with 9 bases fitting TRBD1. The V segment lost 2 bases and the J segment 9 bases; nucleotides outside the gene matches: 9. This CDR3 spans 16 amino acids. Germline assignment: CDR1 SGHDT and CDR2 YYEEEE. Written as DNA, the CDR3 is TGTGCCAGCAGCTTACAAGGGACAGGGCCGGGTTCACCCCTCCACTTT. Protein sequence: CASSLQGTGPGSPLHF.

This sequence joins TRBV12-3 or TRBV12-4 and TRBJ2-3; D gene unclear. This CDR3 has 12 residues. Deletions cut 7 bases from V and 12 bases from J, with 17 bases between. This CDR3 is CASNKVGPSQYF. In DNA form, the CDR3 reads TGTGCCAGCAACAAGGTCGGCCCTAGTCAGTATTTT.

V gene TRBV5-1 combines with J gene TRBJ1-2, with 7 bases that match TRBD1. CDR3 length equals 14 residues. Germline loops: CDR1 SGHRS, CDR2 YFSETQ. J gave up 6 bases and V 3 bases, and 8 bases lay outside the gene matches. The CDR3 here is CASSSIDREDGYTF. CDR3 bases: TGCGCCAGCAGCTCCATCGACAGGGAAGATGGCTACACCTTC.

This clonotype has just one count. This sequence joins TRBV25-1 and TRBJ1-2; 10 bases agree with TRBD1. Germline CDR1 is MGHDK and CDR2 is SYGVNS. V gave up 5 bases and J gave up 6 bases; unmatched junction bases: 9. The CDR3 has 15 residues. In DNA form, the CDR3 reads TGTGCCAGCAGTCTCGCGACAGGGGGCAGGGATGGCTACACCTTC. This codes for CASSLATGGRDGYTF.

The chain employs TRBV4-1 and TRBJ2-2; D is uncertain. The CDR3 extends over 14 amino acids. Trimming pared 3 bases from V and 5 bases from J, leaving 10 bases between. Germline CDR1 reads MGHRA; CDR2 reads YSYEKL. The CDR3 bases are TGCGCCAGCAGCCATCGACACACAACCGGGGAGCTGTTTTTT. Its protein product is CASSHRHTTGELFF.

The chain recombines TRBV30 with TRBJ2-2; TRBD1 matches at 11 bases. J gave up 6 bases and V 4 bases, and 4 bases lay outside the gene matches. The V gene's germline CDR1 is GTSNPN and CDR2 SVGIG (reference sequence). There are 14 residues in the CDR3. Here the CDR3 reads CAWTRDRGAGELFF. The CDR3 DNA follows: TGTGCCTGGACCCGGGACAGGGGGGCCGGGGAGCTGTTTTTT.

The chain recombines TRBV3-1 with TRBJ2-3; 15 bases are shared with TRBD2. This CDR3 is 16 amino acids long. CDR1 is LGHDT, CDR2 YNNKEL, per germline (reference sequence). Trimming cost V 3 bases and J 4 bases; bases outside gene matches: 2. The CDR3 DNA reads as TGTGCCAGCAGCCAGCGGACTAGCGGGGGGGCAGATACGCAGTATTTT. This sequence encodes CASSQRTSGGADTQYF.

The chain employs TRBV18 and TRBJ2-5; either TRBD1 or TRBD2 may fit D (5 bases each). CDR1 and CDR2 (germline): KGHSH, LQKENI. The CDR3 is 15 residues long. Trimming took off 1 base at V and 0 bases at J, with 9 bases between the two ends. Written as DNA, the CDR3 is TGTGCCAGCTCACCACGGGACCCTTACCAAGAGACCCAGTACTTC. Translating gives CASSPRDPYQETQYF.

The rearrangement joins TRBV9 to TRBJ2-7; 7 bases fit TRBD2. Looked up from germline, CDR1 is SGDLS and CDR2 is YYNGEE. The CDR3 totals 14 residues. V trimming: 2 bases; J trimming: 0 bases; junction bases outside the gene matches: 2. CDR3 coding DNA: TGTGCCAGCAGCGTCGGGACTACCTCCTACGAGCAGTACTTC. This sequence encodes CASSVGTTSYEQYF. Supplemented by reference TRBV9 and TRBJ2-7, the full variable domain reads DSGVTQTPKHLITATGQRVTLRCSPRSGDLSVYWYQQSLDQGLQFLIQYYNGEERAKGNILERFSAQQFPDLHSELNLSSLELGDSALYFCASSVGTTSYEQYFGPGTRLTVT.

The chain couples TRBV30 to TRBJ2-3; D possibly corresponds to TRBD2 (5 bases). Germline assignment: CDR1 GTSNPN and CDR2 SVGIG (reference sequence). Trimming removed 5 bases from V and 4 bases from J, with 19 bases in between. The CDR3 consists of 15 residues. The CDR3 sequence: CAWHPGLDSADTQYF. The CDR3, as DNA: TGTGCCTGGCACCCTGGACTCGACTCGGCAGATACGCAGTATTTT.

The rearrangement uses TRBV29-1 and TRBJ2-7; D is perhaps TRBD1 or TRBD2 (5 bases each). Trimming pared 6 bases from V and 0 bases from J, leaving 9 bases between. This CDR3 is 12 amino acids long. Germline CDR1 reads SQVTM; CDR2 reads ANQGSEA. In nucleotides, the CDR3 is TGCAGCGTCCGGGACGCCTCCTACGAGCAGTACGTC. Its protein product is CSVRDASYEQYV.

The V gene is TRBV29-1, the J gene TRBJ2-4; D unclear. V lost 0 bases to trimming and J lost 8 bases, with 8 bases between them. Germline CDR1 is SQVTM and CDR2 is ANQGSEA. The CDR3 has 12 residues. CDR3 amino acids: CSVEDGDYIQYF. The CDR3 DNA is TGCAGCGTTGAAGACGGTGATTACATTCAGTACTTC.

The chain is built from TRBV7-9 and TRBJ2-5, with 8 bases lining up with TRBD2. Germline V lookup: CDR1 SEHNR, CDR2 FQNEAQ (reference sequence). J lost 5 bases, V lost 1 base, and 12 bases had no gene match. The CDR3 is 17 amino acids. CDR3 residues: CASSLVGLEGRSETQYF. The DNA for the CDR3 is TGTGCCAGCAGCTTAGTGGGACTAGAAGGTCGGTCGGAGACCCAGTACTTC.

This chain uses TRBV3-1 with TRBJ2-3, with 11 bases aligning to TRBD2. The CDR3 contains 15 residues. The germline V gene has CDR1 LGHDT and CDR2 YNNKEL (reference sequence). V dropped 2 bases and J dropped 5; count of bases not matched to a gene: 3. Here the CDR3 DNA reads TGTGCCAGCAGCCAAACTAGCGGGGGTGAAGATACGCAGTATTTT. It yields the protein CASSQTSGGEDTQYF.

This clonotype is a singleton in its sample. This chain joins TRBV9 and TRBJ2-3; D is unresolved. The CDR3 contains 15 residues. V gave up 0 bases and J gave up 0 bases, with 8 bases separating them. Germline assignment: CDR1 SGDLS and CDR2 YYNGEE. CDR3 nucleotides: TGTGCCAGCAGCGTAGGTACCAGGAGCACAGATACGCAGTATTTT. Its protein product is CASSVGTRSTDTQYF.

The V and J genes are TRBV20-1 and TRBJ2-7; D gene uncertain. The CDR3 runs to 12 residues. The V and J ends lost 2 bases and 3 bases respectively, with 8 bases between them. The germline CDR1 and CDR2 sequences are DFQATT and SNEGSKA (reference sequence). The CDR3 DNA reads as TGCAGTGCTAGATATACAGACTACGAGCAGTACTTC. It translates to CSARYTDYEQYF.

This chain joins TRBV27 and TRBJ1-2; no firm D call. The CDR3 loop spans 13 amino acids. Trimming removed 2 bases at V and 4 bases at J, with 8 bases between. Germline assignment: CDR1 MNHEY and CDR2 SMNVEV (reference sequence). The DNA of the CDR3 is TGTGCCAGCAGTTTAGGGTCAGCCTATGGCTACACCTTC. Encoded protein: CASSLGSAYGYTF.

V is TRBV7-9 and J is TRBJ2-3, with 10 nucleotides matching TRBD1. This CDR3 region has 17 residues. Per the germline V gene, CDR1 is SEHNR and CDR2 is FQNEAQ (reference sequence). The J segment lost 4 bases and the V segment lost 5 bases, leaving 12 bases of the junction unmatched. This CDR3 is CASSPKTGTGVPDTQYF. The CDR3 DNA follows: TGTGCCAGCAGCCCGAAAACCGGGACAGGGGTTCCAGATACGCAGTATTTT.

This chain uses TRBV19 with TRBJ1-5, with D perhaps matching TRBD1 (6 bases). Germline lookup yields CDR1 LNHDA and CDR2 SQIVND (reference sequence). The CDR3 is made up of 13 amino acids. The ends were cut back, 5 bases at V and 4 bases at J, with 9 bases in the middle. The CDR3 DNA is TGTGCCAGTAGTGCCCAGGGGAATCAGCCCCAGCATTTT. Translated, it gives CASSAQGNQPQHF.